Listed here is a single T cell receptor beta chain. Germline CDR1 reads SGDLS; CDR2 reads YYNGEE. The junction had 4 bases not matched to a gene; V was cut back by 1 base and J by 5 bases. The CDR3 consists of 15 residues. This sample is drawn from a study of blood T cell repertoires in COVID-19. Across the whole study: PBMCs, B-cell-depleted T cells, or T cells provided the cDNA or gDNA that made up the material.

Sequencing used immunoSEQ multiplex PCR; TCRdb keeps in-frame clones, though not all of them. This sample carries 340,000 or so clones, around 83% of them seen once, and the ten largest clones take about 3%. The sequence was collected from a man aged 25 to 40 with active or convalescent COVID-19. The chain links TRBV9 to TRBJ2-1, with 9 positions matching TRBD2. Sequencing was performed on peripheral blood. The chain's CDR3 is CASSVSAGGNNEQFF. The CDR3, as DNA: TGTGCCAGCAGCGTATCAGCGGGGGGAAACAATGAGCAGTTCTTC.